The 13 T cell receptor beta chains below were found in one sample sequenced in a study of PD-1 blockade in classical Hodgkin lymphoma. Sequenced by immunoSEQ multiplex PCR; TCRdb stores in-frame clones only, minus some. The data contain 100,000 to 130,000 clones, 89% of them singletons. Every single patient, without exception, relapsed after autologous stem cell transplantation, and brentuximab vedotin exposure varied. Source: peripheral blood mononuclear cells (PBMCs), taken before the second cycle of nivolumab. The receptors shown here come from a human donor with classical Hodgkin lymphoma.

The chain joins TRBV5-4 to TRBJ2-5; 10 bases are shared with TRBD1. The germline CDR1 and CDR2 sequences are SGHNT and YYREEE (reference sequence). J lost 1 base, V lost 0 bases, and 6 bases had no gene match. This CDR3 spans 17 amino acids. CDR3 DNA sequence: TGTGCCAGCAGCTTGGCCGTGGGACAGGGGTCCCAAGAGACCCAGTACTTC. This sequence encodes CASSLAVGQGSQETQYF.

The chain links TRBV30 to TRBJ2-7; a weak D match, TRBD1 (6 bases). CDR3 length: 17 amino acids. The ends were cut back, 0 bases at V and 2 bases at J, with 20 bases in the middle. Germline V gene sequence: CDR1 GTSNPN, CDR2 SVGIG (reference sequence). CDR3 nucleotide sequence: TGTGCCTGGAGTGTAAAGGGTGCAGGACAGAGGACCTACGAGCAGTACTTC. It encodes CAWSVKGAGQRTYEQYF.

This chain joins TRBV4-1 and TRBJ1-2, with 10 bases matching TRBD1. V lost 1 base, J lost 5 bases, and 4 bases stayed unmatched. Germline loops: CDR1 MGHRA, CDR2 YSYEKL. The CDR3 runs 15 residues. The CDR3 protein is CASSQALGQGYGYTF. The CDR3 DNA sequence: TGCGCCAGCAGCCAAGCCCTGGGACAGGGGTATGGCTACACCTTC.

The gene calls are TRBV14 and TRBJ2-3, with TRBD2 identical over 10 bases. V lost 2 bases, J lost 6 bases, and 11 bases stayed unmatched. The CDR3 length is 17 residues. Germline-derived CDR1 and CDR2 are SGHDN and FVKESK. The CDR3, as DNA: TGTGCCAGCAGCCAAACCCCGGCTAGCGGGAGTTACGATACGCAGTATTTT. This codes for CASSQTPASGSYDTQYF.

The chain combines TRBV21-1 with TRBJ1-2. TRBV21-1 is classified as a pseudogene. This CDR3 region has 13 residues. The CDR3 DNA follows: TGTGCCAGCACCGAAATCCGAGGATTTGGCTACACCTTC. Amino acids: CASTEIRGFGYTF.

CDR3 coding DNA: TGTGCCAGCAGCCGGGTTGGCACAGATACGCAGTATTTT. Translation: CASSRVGTDTQYF. V is TRBV5-6 and J is TRBJ2-3, with unresolved D. The CDR3 has 13 amino acids. Germline assignment: CDR1 SGHDT and CDR2 YYEEEE. Trimming took 4 bases from V and 1 from J, leaving 7 bases between them.

V and J are TRBV6-5 and TRBJ1-5, with D perhaps matching TRBD1 (5 bases). Between the trimmed V and J ends, which lost 0 bases and 1 base, there was a span of 7 bases. The CDR3 runs 15 residues. Germline loops: CDR1 MNHEY, CDR2 SVGAGI. In DNA, the CDR3 is TGTGCCAGCAGTTACTCTAGGGACAGCAATCAGCCCCAGCATTTT. Encoded protein: CASSYSRDSNQPQHF.

V is TRBV2 and J is TRBJ1-1; D remains unclear. The germline gives CDR1 SNHLY, CDR2 FYNNEI. The CDR3 is 14 residues long. V dropped 6 bases and J dropped 2 bases, with 13 bases sitting between them. CDR3 in DNA: TGTGCCAGCAGCCTCATGACCGGTAACACTGAAGCTTTCTTT. Its protein product is CASSLMTGNTEAFF.

The CDR3 region has the DNA TGTGCCTTTGGACTAGCGGTGAACAATGAGCAGTTCTTC. This sequence encodes CAFGLAVNNEQFF. The J gene is TRBJ2-1, the V gene TRBV30; 10 bases map to TRBD2. Looked up from germline, CDR1 is GTSNPN and CDR2 is SVGIG (reference sequence). CDR3 length equals 13 residues. Trimming removed 7 bases from V and 5 bases from J; junction bases left unmatched: 5. Filled out from reference TRBV30 and TRBJ2-1, the complete variable domain reads SQTIHQWPATLVQPVGSPLSLECTVEGTSNPNLYWYRQAAGRGLQLLFYSVGIGQISSEVPQNLSASRPQDRQFILSSKKLLLSDSGFYLCAFGLAVNNEQFFGPGTRLTVL.

This chain joins TRBV5-1 and TRBJ1-1; no reliable D call. The CDR3 is 16 residues long. Germline CDR1 reads SGHRS; CDR2 reads YFSETQ. With 4 bases removed from V and 6 bases from J, the gap between germline ends came to 22 bases. Here the CDR3 DNA reads TGCGCCAGCAGCCCCCGCGTGGTTGCTTTGACGGCTGAAGCTTTCTTT. Translated, it gives CASSPRVVALTAEAFF.

The V gene is TRBV6-5, the J gene TRBJ1-1; D is uncertain. Germline V gives CDR1 MNHEY, CDR2 SVGAGI. V lost 0 bases, J lost 7 bases, and 15 bases lay in between. The CDR3 extends over 15 amino acids. The CDR3 DNA follows: TGTGCCAGCAGTTACTCGTACACGGGTAAAAGTGAAGCTTTCTTT. It is translated as CASSYSYTGKSEAFF.

V is TRBV18 and J is TRBJ1-2, with no clear D. V dropped 3 bases and J dropped 6 bases, with 26 bases sitting between them. Looked up from germline, CDR1 is KGHSH and CDR2 is LQKENI. CDR3 length: 18 residues. For the CDR3, the DNA is TGTGCCAGCTCACCGACGCGGTCCCAGAGTCGGGCGTGGAATGGCTACACCTTC. The encoded protein is CASSPTRSQSRAWNGYTF.

This chain links TRBV11-2 with TRBJ2-3; 10 nucleotides align to TRBD1. The germline CDR1 and CDR2 sequences are SGHAT and FQNNGV. Unmatched junction bases numbered 1, after V lost 3 bases and J lost 1 base. The CDR3 has 15 residues. The CDR3: CASSLGTGGTDTQYF. The CDR3 coding sequence is TGTGCCAGCAGCTTGGGGACAGGGGGCACAGATACGCAGTATTTT.